A single sample is the source of the 23 T cell receptor beta chains below, sequenced in a study of radiation and T cells in renal cell carcinoma. The repertoire was sequenced with immunoSEQ multiplex PCR; TCRdb's copy has only in-frame clones and lacks some. This table has some 120,000 clones, about four fifths appearing once. The time point was: baseline pretreatment blood. Treatment of the sample: 15 Gy SBRT to primary tumor, nephrectomy 4 weeks later. Sequencing was performed on blood, taken from a patient whose treatment included radiotherapy and nephrectomy. The receptors stem from a woman in her sixties or seventies with renal cell carcinoma.

The chain employs TRBV6-6 and TRBJ1-1; D unresolved. Germline V CDR1 and CDR2: MNHNY, SVGAGI (reference sequence). The germline V and J ends were trimmed by 4 bases and 3 bases, with 15 bases remaining between them. This CDR3 comprises 15 residues. The CDR3 region has the DNA TGTGCCAGCAGTTCCCGGACTAGTGTATACACTGAAGCTTTCTTT. It is translated as CASSSRTSVYTEAFF.

This clone is a singleton in its sample. The chain is built from TRBV6-5 and TRBJ2-7; 7 bases line up with TRBD2. The CDR3 length is 15 residues. Germline CDR1 is MNHEY and CDR2 is SVGAGI. V was clipped by 6 bases and J by 3 bases; unmatched bases: 11. The CDR3 here is CASSETSPRVYEQYF. Written as DNA, the CDR3 is TGTGCCAGCAGCGAGACTAGCCCGAGGGTCTACGAGCAGTACTTC.

This clone was seen a handful of times. The chain recombines TRBV29-1 with TRBJ1-2; 7 bases are shared with TRBD1. V trimming: 6 bases; J trimming: 8 bases; junction bases outside the gene matches: 6. CDR1 is SQVTM and CDR2 is ANQGSEA in the germline V gene. This CDR3 spans 11 amino acids. CDR3 DNA: TGCAGCGTCGCGACAGGGAGCGGCTACACCTTC. Translation gives CSVATGSGYTF.

The CDR3 here is CASRAQGNQPQHF. The DNA of the CDR3 is TGTGCCAGCAGAGCACAGGGGAATCAGCCCCAGCATTTT. The V and J genes are TRBV27 and TRBJ1-5; the match to TRBD1 covers 7 bases. The CDR3 contains 13 residues. CDR1 and CDR2 (germline): MNHEY, SMNVEV (reference sequence). The V and J ends lost 6 bases and 4 bases, in that order; junction bases with no gene match: 3.

The chain links TRBV10-3 to TRBJ2-1; 7 bases are shared with TRBD1. The V and J ends lost 6 bases and 0 bases, in that order; junction bases with no gene match: 5. This CDR3 is 15 amino acids long. The germline V gene has CDR1 ENHRY and CDR2 SYGVKD. The CDR3 protein is CAISDSGGSYNEQFF. The DNA of the CDR3 is TGTGCCATCAGCGATTCAGGGGGCTCCTACAATGAGCAGTTCTTC.

In DNA form, the CDR3 reads TGTGCCAGCTCACATCGGGACCTAACCTCTCACGAGCAGTACTTC. Translating gives CASSHRDLTSHEQYF. The rearrangement joins TRBV18 to TRBJ2-7; tentatively, D is TRBD1 or TRBD2 (5 bases each). V shed 4 bases and J shed 5 bases, with 18 bases lying between them. CDR3 length equals 15 residues. Germline V gives CDR1 KGHSH, CDR2 LQKENI.

The chain joins TRBV6-6 to TRBJ1-4; D not resolved. The V gene lost 0 bases and the J gene lost 3 bases, with 8 bases spanning the gap. There are 15 residues in the CDR3. The germline CDR1 and CDR2 sequences are MNHNY and SVGAGI (reference sequence). CDR3 sequence (DNA): TGTGCCAGCAGTTACTCGATGGGTCCTAATGAAAAACTGTTTTTT. Its translation is CASSYSMGPNEKLFF.

This clone showed up just a few times. J is TRBJ1-1 and V is TRBV19; no definite D call. Trimming took off 1 base at V and 4 bases at J, with 13 bases between the two ends. The CDR3 length is 15 residues. From germline, CDR1 is LNHDA and CDR2 SQIVND (reference sequence). The DNA for the CDR3 is TGTGCCAGTAGTATAGGCGACGACGGAGGCACTGAAGCTTTCTTT. Residues: CASSIGDDGGTEAFF.

V gene TRBV6-6 combines with J gene TRBJ1-5, with D possibly being TRBD1 (5 bases). Germline V lookup: CDR1 MNHNY, CDR2 SVGAGI (reference sequence). This CDR3 contains 14 residues. Trimming removed 6 bases from V and 5 bases from J, with 14 bases in between. The CDR3 DNA follows: TGTGCCAGCAGAGTCGGCCAGGGTGATCAGCCCCAGCATTTT. It yields the protein CASRVGQGDQPQHF.

This clone was counted a few times. The chain has TRBV19 and TRBJ2-7; no firm D call. The CDR3 has 15 amino acids. V lost 5 bases, J lost 2 bases, and 16 bases lay in between. The germline V gene encodes CDR1 LNHDA and CDR2 SQIVND (reference sequence). This chain's CDR3 is CASSPLGFLTYEQYF. The CDR3, as DNA: TGTGCCAGTAGTCCACTTGGGTTTCTTACCTACGAGCAGTACTTC.

This chain joins TRBV27 and TRBJ2-1; D remains unclear. The CDR3 runs to 12 residues. Trimming pared 6 bases from V and 10 bases from J, leaving 13 bases between. Germline loops: CDR1 MNHEY, CDR2 SMNVEV (reference sequence). The CDR3 spells CASSFRRGEQFF. The CDR3 DNA reads TGTGCCAGCAGCTTCAGGAGAGGAGAGCAGTTCTTC.

The chain combines TRBV7-9 with TRBJ1-1, with TRBD1 as a possible D gene (5 bases). V lost 4 bases and J 1 base, leaving 13 bases between the germline ends. The CDR3 consists of 15 residues. The germline gives CDR1 SEHNR, CDR2 FQNEAQ (reference sequence). The DNA of the CDR3 is TGTGCCAGCAGCTCCCCCGACAGCGCGAACACTGAAGCTTTCTTT. Its translation: CASSSPDSANTEAFF.

This clone has ten or more counts. The V gene is TRBV4-2, the J gene TRBJ1-5, with D perhaps TRBD1 (6 bases). Per germline, CDR1 LGHNA and CDR2 YNFKEQ. The CDR3 is 15 amino acids. V was shortened by 1 base and J by 7 bases, with 14 bases between the two germline ends. CDR3 residues: CASSQVGGVEQPQHF. The CDR3 bases are TGTGCCAGCAGCCAAGTAGGGGGTGTGGAACAGCCCCAGCATTTT.

The rearrangement joins TRBV19 to TRBJ2-7, with D tentatively TRBD1 or TRBD2 (5 bases each). V dropped 3 bases and J dropped 6 bases, with 18 bases sitting between them. Germline V gene data show CDR1 as LNHDA and CDR2 as SQIVND (reference sequence). The CDR3 spans 15 residues. For the CDR3, the DNA is TGTGCCAGTAGTATTCGGGGCAGGGTGTCCGGCGAGCAGTACTTC. Amino acid sequence: CASSIRGRVSGEQYF.

V is TRBV6-5 and J is TRBJ2-1; D not resolved. V dropped 6 bases and J dropped 3 bases, with 12 bases sitting between them. Germline assignment: CDR1 MNHEY and CDR2 SVGAGI. The length of the CDR3 is 14 residues. The CDR3 region has the DNA TGTGCCAGCAGCCTGGGTGGCAGCTACAATGAGCAGTTCTTC. Translation: CASSLGGSYNEQFF.

The chain joins TRBV7-9 to TRBJ1-4; 9 bases line up with TRBD1. Unmatched junction bases numbered 3, after V lost 5 bases and J lost 2 bases. In germline, CDR1 is SEHNR, CDR2 FQNEAQ (reference sequence). The CDR3 totals 15 residues. The CDR3 spells CASSLGTGTNEKLFF. CDR3 DNA sequence: TGTGCCAGCAGCCTCGGGACAGGGACTAATGAAAAACTGTTTTTT.

This clone appeared a few times. V and J are TRBV7-2 and TRBJ1-5; D gene ambiguous. The CDR3 spans 13 residues. The germline V gene encodes CDR1 SGHTA and CDR2 FQGNSA. V lost 5 bases and J lost 3, with 8 bases in between. This chain's CDR3 is CASSPQFNQPQHF. In DNA form, the CDR3 reads TGTGCCAGCAGCCCTCAGTTCAATCAGCCCCAGCATTTT.

This chain uses TRBV5-1 with TRBJ1-1, with 7 bases identical to TRBD1. The junction had 11 bases not matched to a gene; V was cut back by 9 bases and J by 0 bases. This CDR3 has 15 residues. Looked up from germline, CDR1 is SGHRS and CDR2 is YFSETQ. The CDR3 protein is CATAVGDSLNTEAFF. The CDR3 DNA reads as TGCGCCACCGCCGTGGGGGACAGTCTGAACACTGAAGCTTTCTTT.

The CDR3 DNA is TGTGCCAGCAGTGCAACCGGGACAGGGAACACTGAAGCTTTCTTT. Amino acid sequence: CASSATGTGNTEAFF. The chain links TRBV6-5 to TRBJ1-1, with 8 positions matching TRBD1. Germline loops: CDR1 MNHEY, CDR2 SVGAGI. V gave up 5 bases and J gave up 1 base; unmatched junction bases: 6. CDR3 length: 15 amino acids.

Only one count was recorded for this clone. V gene TRBV27 combines with J gene TRBJ1-2; 10 nucleotides line up with TRBD1. Germline V CDR1 and CDR2: MNHEY, SMNVEV (reference sequence). V was clipped by 6 bases and J by 9 bases; unmatched bases: 10. The CDR3 has 14 amino acids. The CDR3 reads CASRPTGTGDRYTF. The CDR3 DNA reads TGTGCCAGCAGGCCGACCGGGACAGGGGACCGCTACACCTTC.

V and J are TRBV10-3 and TRBJ2-3, with TRBD2 identical over 10 bases. Trimming removed 4 bases from V and 6 bases from J; junction bases left unmatched: 4. The CDR3 runs to 14 residues. Germline V gene data show CDR1 as ENHRY and CDR2 as SYGVKD. DNA of the CDR3: TGTGCCATCAGTGTTAGCGGGGGGCGCGATACGCAGTATTTT. Its translation is CAISVSGGRDTQYF.

Remarks on this clone: The germline gene is not matched at one end of the junction; a read error may be the cause. The chain recombines TRBV7-7 with TRBJ2-5; D may be TRBD2 (5 bases). Germline V gene sequence: CDR1 SSHAT, CDR2 FNYEAQ (reference sequence). The CDR3 has 13 amino acids. The CDR3 reads CASSRGNQETQYF. CDR3 DNA sequence: TGTGCTAGCAGTCGGGGAAACCAAGAGACCCAGTACTTC.

The chain recombines TRBV4-1 with TRBJ2-1; perhaps TRBD1 as D (5 bases). The germline gives CDR1 MGHRA, CDR2 YSYEKL. The CDR3 consists of 14 residues. V was shortened by 2 bases and J by 1 base, with 6 bases between the two germline ends. The CDR3 reads CASSQRGSYNEQFF. In nucleotides, the CDR3 is TGCGCCAGCAGCCAAAGGGGTTCCTACAATGAGCAGTTCTTC.